The TCR beta chain described here comes from a study of cytomegalovirus exposure and HLA in healthy donors. Study information: The approximately 110 validation repertoires and the 666 first-cohort repertoires shared a platform, a later analysis reported. Study results and caveats: Rarity marked most TCR sequences, yet some public TCRs occurred in many donors. Confirmation in vitro established that a few CMV-associated chains were specific for CMV antigens.

Clones were sequenced by immunoSEQ multiplex PCR, and TCRdb holds only the in-frame ones, with some missing. Here the sample spans about 120,000 clones, about 83% being singletons. About this clone: No antigen is known for it. The sample has other DNA sequences that encode this CDR3 too.

The CDR3 totals 14 residues. With 0 bases clipped from V and 5 bases from J, the junction kept 1 base outside the gene matches. The germline V gene has CDR1 SGHRS and CDR2 YFSETQ. The donors were members of the validation cohort, which comprised 120 subjects and was separate from the first cohort of more than 500 subjects. The rearrangement links TRBV5-1 to TRBJ1-2, with TRBD1 matching over 10 bases. Material: PBMCs. The sequence was obtained from a man in his late teens or twenties in good health and CMV-seronegative. CDR3 amino acids: CASSLEGQGYGYTF. In DNA form, the CDR3 reads TGCGCCAGCAGCTTGGAGGGACAGGGGTATGGCTACACCTTC.